This TCR beta chain was profiled in a study of blood T cell repertoires in COVID-19 (dated by TCRdb to the early 2020s). At the level of the whole study: Collaborator samples came from the United States, Italy and Spain and covered acute and convalescent phases of COVID-19. The prospective study material was composed of cDNA or gDNA derived from T cells, B-cell-depleted T cells, or PBMCs. The dataset comprised deeply sampled blood TCRbeta repertoires from subjects exposed to, actively infected with, or recovered from COVID-19. A freely available public database, intended as a resource for researchers studying the immune response to SARS-CoV-2, is where the repertoires were released. The samples were drawn from two sources: the first 160 participants of the ongoing ImmuneRACE study, and 1,254 subjects contributed by 6 global collaborators. A de-identified subject ID, COVID-19 status, age in years and sex were almost always included in the sample metadata. HLA class I and class II types, where available, came from metadata supplied by the sample provider rather than from assay-based typing.

The CDR3 goes from the cysteine to the phenylalanine over 16 residues. Left in the record is the CDR3 DNA by itself, 48 bases read in frame from the first base. Trimming removed 0 bases from V and 10 bases from J, leaving 16 bases between the germline ends. CDR1 and CDR2, per the germline V gene (reference sequence), are LNHNV and YYDKDF. Overall results and qualifications from the work: The amount of clinical and demographic metadata varied by source and participant and was provided uncurated.

Concerning this clone: Its antigen is currently not known. Nothing much larger sits one base from this clone, and base qualities are not available.

TCRbeta CDR3 regions were amplified from genomic DNA using the immunoSEQ Assay, a bias-controlled multiplex PCR. Per the authors' processing: Nucleated cell counts per sample were estimated from amplification of reference gene primers within the assay. To quantify the absolute abundance of each unique TCRbeta CDR3 rearrangement, sequence reads were collapsed and filtered. For each sample, productive Simpson clonality was calculated as the square root of Simpson's diversity index over productive rearrangements. TCRdb mirrors the immuneACCESS table, restricted to in-frame sequences. Some clones are absent from its copies; in checked studies, under half trace to an unresolved V gene, and the reason for the others is unknown. The V and J calls and the clone size are those of that table, but D and trimming were determined from the DNA. The sample has around 320,000 clones on record, approximately 90% of them singletons. The top ten constitute more than 2% of the sample.

Each collaborating institution followed its own protocols to collect whole blood in K2EDTA tubes. For TCRbeta analysis, collaborators shipped samples in one of three forms: frozen whole blood, isolated PBMCs, or DNA extracted from either of those sample types. The chain is made from TRBV15 and TRBJ1-6, with the D gene uncertain. The sequencing input was peripheral blood. This receptor was identified in a man aged 18 to 30 with active or convalescent COVID-19. The CDR3 sequence is CATSRDLAGKGSPLHF. The nucleotide sequence is given as TGTGCCACCAGCAGAGATCTCGCGGGGAAGGGATCACCCCTCCACTTT.